Listed here are 2 T cell receptor beta chains from one sample, sequenced in a study of T-cell reconstitution after alpha-beta-depleted transplantation in children. This sample's TCRbeta library carried unique molecular identifier barcodes. TCRdb processed the PCR reads anew with MiXCR; each CDR3 protein has one entry. The sample lists about 470,000 distinct CDR3 sequences, roughly two fifths occurring once. This specimen was PBMCs, taken before TCRalphabeta/CD19-depleted stem cell transplant. Receptors were obtained from a girl aged 2 to 10 with aplastic anemia, due to receive a stem cell transplant.

CDR3: CASSQSGLLSEQYF. In DNA, the CDR3 is TGTGCCAGCAGTCAATCGGGACTACTCAGCGAGCAGTACTTC. This sequence joins TRBV6-1 and TRBJ2-7; 7 bases line up with TRBD2. The germline CDR1 and CDR2 sequences are MNHNS and SASEGT. This CDR3 is 14 amino acids long. V lost 5 bases to trimming and J lost 6 bases; unmatched junction nucleotides: 10.

The chain joins TRBV28 to TRBJ1-1, with a weak D call TRBD1 (5 bases). This CDR3 spans 14 amino acids. V was cut by 4 bases and J by 5 bases, with 14 bases left in between. CDR1 is MDHEN, CDR2 SYDVKM, per germline. CDR3 loop: CASSSQGMRTEAFF. Here the CDR3 DNA reads TGTGCCAGCAGTTCTCAGGGTATGAGGACTGAAGCTTTCTTT. The whole variable domain, filled in from reference TRBV28 and TRBJ1-1, reads DVKVTQSSRYLVKRTGEKVFLECVQDMDHENMFWYRQDPGLGLRLIYFSYDVKMKEKGDIPEGYSVSREKKERFSLILESASTNQTSMYLCASSSQGMRTEAFFGQGTRLTVV.